Following are 15 T cell receptor beta chains from one sample sequenced in a study of identical twins. One entry per CDR3 protein, called by TCRdb with MiXCR from the 5' RACE reads. The data show about 570,000 distinct CDR3 sequences, 9.5% to 10% seen once. The data also belong to a second study, concerning yellow fever vaccine responses in identical twins.

Sequencing was performed on PBMCs. All receptors come from a young woman in good health.

On this clonotype itself: At one boundary the junction diverges from the germline segment, which might be a read error. V is TRBV27 and J is TRBJ2-2; D is undetermined. Germline CDR1 reads MNHEY; CDR2 reads SMNVEV (reference sequence). This CDR3 is 14 amino acids long. For the CDR3, the DNA is TGTACCAGCAGTTACCCCCCCAACACCGGGGAGCTGTTTTTT. Its protein product is CTSSYPPNTGELFF.

This clonotype has only a few counts. CDR3 amino acids: CASSYSVSSYNEQFF. The CDR3 bases are TGTGCCAGCAGTTACTCGGTTAGCTCCTACAATGAGCAGTTCTTC. The V call is TRBV6-5, the J call TRBJ2-1; no clear D gene. The CDR3 runs 15 residues. Germline CDR1 and CDR2: MNHEY and SVGAGI. Trimming pared 0 bases from V and 0 bases from J, leaving 6 bases between.

This clonotype was seen a handful of times. This sequence joins TRBV4-3 and TRBJ2-7; 8 bases are shared with TRBD2. Germline trimming cut 0 bases from V and 2 bases from J; bases unmatched to any gene: 3. Germline CDR1 reads LGHNA; CDR2 reads YSLEER. The CDR3 has 15 residues. The CDR3 bases are TGCGCCAGCAGCCAAGAGCGGGAGGAAGCCTACGAGCAGTACTTC. This translates into CASSQEREEAYEQYF.

This clonotype appeared a few times. V and J are TRBV7-9 and TRBJ2-1; the match to TRBD2 covers 10 bases. Germline V gene sequence: CDR1 SEHNR, CDR2 FQNEAQ (reference sequence). The V and J ends lost 0 bases and 4 bases, in that order; junction bases with no gene match: 3. This CDR3 has 16 residues. Here the CDR3 DNA reads TGTGCCAGCAGCTTAGCTAAACTAGCGGGATACAATGAGCAGTTCTTC. This codes for CASSLAKLAGYNEQFF.

This clonotype was seen at least ten times. V is TRBV29-1 and J is TRBJ2-5; 7 nucleotides align to TRBD1. This CDR3 is 14 amino acids long. Looked up from germline, CDR1 is SQVTM and CDR2 is ANQGSEA. V was clipped by 5 bases and J by 1 base; unmatched bases: 7. The CDR3 reads CSVPRGTVQETQYF. The CDR3 DNA reads TGCAGCGTTCCCAGGGGGACGGTCCAAGAGACCCAGTACTTC.

The V call is TRBV5-4, the J call TRBJ2-1; 7 nucleotides agree with TRBD1. The CDR3 runs to 13 residues. Per the germline V gene, CDR1 is SGHNT and CDR2 is YYREEE (reference sequence). After removal of 4 bases from V and 10 bases from J, the junction contained 8 bases not matched to a gene. CDR3 DNA sequence: TGTGCCAGCAGCACAGGGGCGTACGGGGAGCAGTTCTTC. This translates into CASSTGAYGEQFF.

CDR3 protein: CAWTPVGTSGSASNNEQFF. CDR3 coding DNA: TGTGCCTGGACCCCCGTGGGGACTAGCGGGAGTGCTTCCAACAATGAGCAGTTCTTC. The V call is TRBV30, the J call TRBJ2-1; TRBD2 aligns across 14 bases. CDR1 and CDR2 (germline): GTSNPN, SVGIG (reference sequence). This CDR3 has 19 amino acids. After removal of 4 bases from V and 5 bases from J, the junction contained 16 bases not matched to a gene.

At least ten counts were recorded for this clonotype. The chain is built from TRBV24-1 and TRBJ2-7, with D unresolved. V was cut by 0 bases and J by 5 bases, with 7 bases left in between. Germline CDR1 and CDR2: KGHDR and SFDVKD. This CDR3 has 13 amino acids. This CDR3 reads CATSDLGQNEQYF. CDR3 in DNA: TGTGCCACCAGTGATTTGGGGCAGAACGAGCAGTACTTC.

This clonotype turned up a few times. The chain uses TRBV12-3 or TRBV12-4 and TRBJ1-2, with D uncertain. Trimming pared 1 base from V and 7 bases from J, leaving 10 bases between. The length of the CDR3 is 13 residues. CDR3 sequence reads: CASSLGPRGGYTF. CDR3 sequence (DNA): TGTGCCAGCAGTTTAGGCCCGCGAGGTGGCTACACCTTC.

V is TRBV19 and J is TRBJ2-2; TRBD1 matches at 7 bases. V trimming: 5 bases; J trimming: 3 bases; junction bases outside the gene matches: 12. Germline CDR1 LNHDA, CDR2 SQIVND (reference sequence). The CDR3 is 17 residues long. CDR3 sequence reads: CASSSPRQGIDTGELFF. In DNA form, the CDR3 reads TGTGCCAGTAGTTCCCCAAGACAGGGTATAGACACCGGGGAGCTGTTTTTT.

This clonotype occurred a few times. The chain is built from TRBV29-1 and TRBJ2-7; the match to TRBD1 covers 7 bases. Unmatched junction bases numbered 12, after V lost 6 bases and J lost 7 bases. Germline assignment: CDR1 SQVTM and CDR2 ANQGSEA. The CDR3 extends over 13 amino acids. The CDR3 region is CSVLGQTLGEQYF. The DNA of the CDR3 is TGCAGCGTCCTGGGACAGACCCTGGGGGAGCAGTACTTC.

Worth noting for this clonotype: The junction does not match germline at one end; this may be a read error. This sequence joins TRBV20-1 and TRBJ2-6, with D maybe TRBD1 (6 bases). Germline V gives CDR1 DFQATT, CDR2 SNEGSKA (reference sequence). CDR3 size: 16 residues. The CDR3 DNA reads as TGCTGTGCTAGGGACCCCACAGGGCCTGGGGCCAACGTCCTGACTTTC. Amino acid sequence: CCARDPTGPGANVLTF.

This sequence joins TRBV5-1 and TRBJ2-7; the match to TRBD2 covers 11 bases. From germline, CDR1 is SGHRS and CDR2 YFSETQ. V trimming: 4 bases; J trimming: 12 bases; junction bases outside the gene matches: 6. The CDR3 is 12 amino acids. CDR3 sequence: CASSPDGTSGYF. CDR3 bases: TGCGCCAGCAGCCCCGATGGGACTAGCGGGTACTTC.

The sample holds many counts of this clonotype. The rearrangement links TRBV7-2 to TRBJ2-3; TRBD2 matches at 7 bases. Germline CDR1 is SGHTA and CDR2 is FQGNSA. V was pared by 1 base and J by 3 bases, with 4 bases of the junction left unmatched. The CDR3 runs 15 residues. The CDR3 DNA reads as TGTGCCAGCAGCTTAGTGCGGGGGTTAACAGATACGCAGTATTTT. This translates into CASSLVRGLTDTQYF.

Many counts were recorded for this clonotype. The rearrangement joins TRBV12-3 or TRBV12-4 to TRBJ2-2; D is uncertain. V gave up 0 bases and J gave up 3 bases, with 8 bases separating them. This CDR3 has 15 residues. CDR3 nucleotide sequence: TGTGCCAGCAGTTTAGCCGTGCAGGACACCGGGGAGCTGTTTTTT. This translates into CASSLAVQDTGELFF.